One and the same sample provided the 19 T cell receptor beta chains below, sequenced in a study of T cell repertoires in ileal Crohn's disease. Sequencing used immunoSEQ multiplex PCR; TCRdb keeps in-frame clones, though not all of them. This sample has around 7,400 clones, with approximately 80% found just once. Sequencing input: ileal tissue. Receptors were obtained from an adult with Crohn's disease.

The chain joins TRBV5-1 to TRBJ2-3; TRBD2 matches at 9 bases. The CDR3 sequence is 15 residues long. Germline V gives CDR1 SGHRS, CDR2 YFSETQ. Unmatched junction bases numbered 1, after V lost 2 bases and J lost 0 bases. The CDR3 protein is CASSLTSGSTDTQYF. Written as DNA, the CDR3 is TGCGCCAGCAGCTTAACTAGCGGGAGCACAGATACGCAGTATTTT.

This sequence joins TRBV5-1 and TRBJ2-7, with 8 bases aligning to TRBD2. Trimming at V came to 0 bases and at J to 4 bases, leaving 6 bases not matched to a gene. Germline CDR1 and CDR2: SGHRS and YFSETQ. The length of the CDR3 is 15 residues. CDR3 sequence reads: CASSLGSSGMYEQYF. The CDR3 DNA follows: TGCGCCAGCAGCTTGGGGAGTAGCGGGATGTACGAGCAGTACTTC.

In DNA, the CDR3 is TGTGCCAGCAGTGCCACAGCAGAAGACCATCAGCCCCAGCATTTT. It encodes CASSATAEDHQPQHF. The chain joins TRBV25-1 to TRBJ1-5; no clear D gene. The CDR3 runs to 15 residues. From germline, CDR1 is MGHDK and CDR2 SYGVNS. The V gene lost 4 bases and the J gene lost 5 bases, with 15 bases spanning the gap.

The chain joins TRBV18 to TRBJ1-1, with D maybe TRBD1 (5 bases). From germline, CDR1 is KGHSH and CDR2 LQKENI. The CDR3 spans 14 residues. Trimming pared 3 bases from V and 2 bases from J, leaving 10 bases between. This chain's CDR3 is CASSPSGTNTEAFF. As DNA, the CDR3 is TGTGCCAGCTCACCCTCAGGGACTAACACTGAAGCTTTCTTT.

The V and J genes are TRBV2 and TRBJ2-5; 7 bases align to TRBD2. The CDR3 is made up of 18 amino acids. Germline CDR1 reads SNHLY; CDR2 reads FYNNEI. V was pared by 5 bases and J by 4 bases, with 19 bases of the junction left unmatched. CDR3 sequence reads: CASSKRVLGLPRRETQYF. DNA for the CDR3: TGTGCCAGCAGTAAGAGGGTCTTGGGACTACCTCGAAGAGAGACCCAGTACTTC.

This clone was seen a single time. The chain employs TRBV10-3 and TRBJ1-2; D may be TRBD1 (5 bases). V was clipped by 0 bases and J by 0 bases, with 11 bases between them. In germline, CDR1 is ENHRY, CDR2 SYGVKD. This CDR3 spans 16 amino acids. The CDR3 DNA follows: TGTGCCATCAGTGAGTCAAGGGGAACCTCTAACTATGGCTACACCTTC. It encodes CAISESRGTSNYGYTF.

The rearrangement uses TRBV5-1 and TRBJ1-1; TRBD1 matches 8 bases. J lost 7 bases, V lost 4 bases, and 6 bases had no gene match. From germline, CDR1 is SGHRS and CDR2 YFSETQ. The CDR3 consists of 13 residues. This CDR3 is CASSVNRGNEAFF. CDR3 DNA: TGCGCCAGCAGCGTGAACAGGGGGAATGAAGCTTTCTTT.

V usage is TRBV11-1 and J usage is TRBJ2-5; weak D call: TRBD1 (6 bases). The germline CDR1 and CDR2 sequences are SGHAT and FQDESV (reference sequence). Trimming took off 5 bases at V and 1 base at J, with 8 bases between the two ends. The CDR3 runs to 13 residues. In nucleotides, the CDR3 is TGTGCCAGCAGCCAGGACAGCCAAGAGACCCAGTACTTC. Its protein product is CASSQDSQETQYF.

This clone was seen just once. The V call is TRBV25-1, the J call TRBJ2-5; 7 bases map to TRBD1. From germline, CDR1 is MGHDK and CDR2 SYGVNS. The CDR3 loop spans 13 amino acids. Trimming removed 6 bases from V and 5 bases from J; junction bases left unmatched: 6. CDR3 DNA: TGTGCCAGCAGCCGGCCACAGGGGGAGACCCAGTACTTC. This encodes CASSRPQGETQYF.

The chain carries TRBV6-1 and TRBJ1-2; D ambiguous. The CDR3 sequence is 15 residues long. V shed 1 base and J shed 4 bases, with 13 bases lying between them. Germline V CDR1 and CDR2: MNHNS, SASEGT. The CDR3 coding sequence is TGTGCCAGCAGTGAAGAGCCGGGGAGAAGCTATGGCTACACCTTC. Translating gives CASSEEPGRSYGYTF.

This clone showed up just a few times. The rearrangement uses TRBV9 and TRBJ1-4; the match to TRBD1 covers 8 bases. V was pared by 0 bases and J by 7 bases, with 8 bases of the junction left unmatched. This CDR3 comprises 16 residues. Germline CDR1 is SGDLS and CDR2 is YYNGEE. CDR3 sequence: CASSVGSGRGLEKLFF. CDR3 DNA: TGTGCCAGCAGCGTAGGGTCAGGCAGGGGGCTTGAAAAACTGTTTTTT.

This clone was seen a handful of times. V gene TRBV6-5 combines with J gene TRBJ2-7, with 8 bases lining up with TRBD2. J was trimmed by 0 bases and V by 6 bases; bases with no gene match: 4. This CDR3 region has 14 residues. CDR1 is MNHEY, CDR2 SVGAGI, per germline. The CDR3 here is CASSRAGGSYEQYF. The DNA of the CDR3 is TGTGCCAGCAGCCGGGCGGGGGGCTCCTACGAGCAGTACTTC.

This clone was seen just once. The chain uses TRBV19 and TRBJ2-4; D ambiguous. Trimming pared 6 bases from V and 0 bases from J, leaving 12 bases between. Germline CDR1 LNHDA, CDR2 SQIVND (reference sequence). The CDR3 spans 15 residues. The CDR3 region has the DNA TGTGCCAGTAGCGGTATTGGTCTAGCCAAAAACATTCAGTACTTC. Its translation: CASSGIGLAKNIQYF.

This clone was observed a handful of times. J is TRBJ1-6 and V is TRBV2; 8 bases are shared with TRBD1. Germline assignment: CDR1 SNHLY and CDR2 FYNNEI. CDR3 length: 14 amino acids. With V trimmed by 6 bases and J by 8 bases, 6 bases remained unmatched. This CDR3 is CASRGQGSYSPLHF. The CDR3 DNA reads as TGTGCCAGCAGAGGACAGGGATCTTATTCACCCCTCCACTTT.

A note on this clone: Other DNA sequences in this specimen translate into the identical CDR3. The genes are TRBV7-9 and TRBJ2-1, with TRBD2 as a possible D gene (6 bases). In germline, CDR1 is SEHNR, CDR2 FQNEAQ (reference sequence). This CDR3 is built from 13 residues. V was shortened by 1 base and J by 6 bases, with 7 bases between the two germline ends. As DNA, the CDR3 is TGTGCCAGCAGCTTAGTCGGGGGCAATGAGCAGTTCTTC. Protein product: CASSLVGGNEQFF.

V is TRBV19 and J is TRBJ1-3; D is ambiguous. The CDR3 is made up of 16 amino acids. V lost 2 bases to trimming and J lost 0 bases, with 11 bases between them. In germline, CDR1 is LNHDA, CDR2 SQIVND (reference sequence). The CDR3: CASSIRRLNSGNTIYF. The CDR3 nucleotides are TGTGCCAGTAGTATAAGAAGACTGAACTCTGGAAACACCATATATTTT. The whole variable domain, filled in from reference TRBV19 and TRBJ1-3, reads DGGITQSPKYLFRKEGQNVTLSCEQNLNHDAMYWYRQDPGQGLRLIYYSQIVNDFQKGDIAEGYSVSREKKESFPLTVTSAQKNPTAFYLCASSIRRLNSGNTIYFGEGSWLTVV.

V gene TRBV5-6 combines with J gene TRBJ1-2; 7 bases align to TRBD1. This CDR3 spans 15 amino acids. Looked up from germline, CDR1 is SGHDT and CDR2 is YYEEEE. The J segment lost 4 bases and the V segment lost 4 bases, leaving 10 bases of the junction unmatched. The CDR3 spells CASSTGTEFIYGYTF. CDR3 nucleotides: TGTGCCAGCAGCACCGGGACAGAATTTATCTATGGCTACACCTTC.

In DNA form, the CDR3 reads TGCGCCAGCAGCCAAGAGGGGACAGGGCCCTTTGGGCAGTTCTTC. Its protein is CASSQEGTGPFGQFF. The chain carries TRBV4-1 and TRBJ2-1, with TRBD1 identical over 9 bases. The junction had 9 bases not matched to a gene; V was cut back by 0 bases and J by 12 bases. Germline V CDR1 and CDR2: MGHRA, YSYEKL. The CDR3 is made up of 15 amino acids.

The chain couples TRBV4-1 to TRBJ1-5, with D possibly being TRBD1 (6 bases). The CDR3 is made up of 14 amino acids. The V end lost 2 bases, the J end lost 6 bases, and 11 bases lay between the germline ends. CDR1 is MGHRA and CDR2 is YSYEKL in the germline V gene. The CDR3 DNA reads as TGCGCCAGCAGCCAACCCGGACAGATTCAGCCCCAGCATTTT. Amino acid sequence: CASSQPGQIQPQHF.